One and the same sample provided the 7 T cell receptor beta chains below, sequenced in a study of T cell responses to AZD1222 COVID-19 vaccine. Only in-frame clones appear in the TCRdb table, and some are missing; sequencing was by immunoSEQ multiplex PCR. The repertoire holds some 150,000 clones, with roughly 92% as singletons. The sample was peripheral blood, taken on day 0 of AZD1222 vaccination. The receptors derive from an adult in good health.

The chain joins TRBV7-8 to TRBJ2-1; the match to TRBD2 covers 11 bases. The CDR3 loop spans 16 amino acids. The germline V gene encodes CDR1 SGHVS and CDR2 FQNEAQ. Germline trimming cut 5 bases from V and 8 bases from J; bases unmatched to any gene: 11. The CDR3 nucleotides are TGTGCCAGCAGCCCCCAGGCTAGCGGGGGGAGGCATGAGCAGTTCTTC. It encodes CASSPQASGGRHEQFF.

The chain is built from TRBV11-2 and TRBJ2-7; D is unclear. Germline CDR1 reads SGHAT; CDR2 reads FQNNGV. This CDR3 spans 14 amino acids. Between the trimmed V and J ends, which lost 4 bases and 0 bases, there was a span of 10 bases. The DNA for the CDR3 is TGTGCCAGCAGCTCTCTCCGAAGCTCCTACGAGCAGTACTTC. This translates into CASSSLRSSYEQYF.

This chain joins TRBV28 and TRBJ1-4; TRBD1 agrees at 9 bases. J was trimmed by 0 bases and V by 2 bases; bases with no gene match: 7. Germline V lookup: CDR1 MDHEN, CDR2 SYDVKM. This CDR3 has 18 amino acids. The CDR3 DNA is TGTGCCAGCAGTTTAGGACAGGGGATGACTCCAACTAATGAAAAACTGTTTTTT. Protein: CASSLGQGMTPTNEKLFF.

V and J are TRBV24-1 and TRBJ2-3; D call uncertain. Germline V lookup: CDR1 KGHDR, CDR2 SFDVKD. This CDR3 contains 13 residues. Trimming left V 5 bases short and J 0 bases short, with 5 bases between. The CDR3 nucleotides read TGTGCCACCAGTGTGGGGAGCACAGATACGCAGTATTTT. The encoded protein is CATSVGSTDTQYF.

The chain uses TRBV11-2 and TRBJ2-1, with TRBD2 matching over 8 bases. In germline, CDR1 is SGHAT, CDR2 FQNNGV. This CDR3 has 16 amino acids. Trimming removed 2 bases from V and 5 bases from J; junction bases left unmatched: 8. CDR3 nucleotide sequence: TGTGCCAGCAGCTTACCGAGACTAGCGAAAAACAATGAGCAGTTCTTC. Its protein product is CASSLPRLAKNNEQFF.

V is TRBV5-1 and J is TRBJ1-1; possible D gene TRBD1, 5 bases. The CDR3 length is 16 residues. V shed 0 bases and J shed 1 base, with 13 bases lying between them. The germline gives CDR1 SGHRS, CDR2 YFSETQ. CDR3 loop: CASSLVGLGPNTEAFF. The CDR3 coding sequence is TGCGCCAGCAGCTTGGTAGGGCTGGGACCGAACACTGAAGCTTTCTTT.

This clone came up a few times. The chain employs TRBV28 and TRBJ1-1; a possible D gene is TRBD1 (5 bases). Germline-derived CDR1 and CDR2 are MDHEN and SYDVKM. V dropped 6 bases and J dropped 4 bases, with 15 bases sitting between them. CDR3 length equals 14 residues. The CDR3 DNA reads TGTGCCAGCAGACGGCCCGGGGGTAGCACTGAAGCTTTCTTT. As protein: CASRRPGGSTEAFF.